The rows below give T cell receptor beta chains drawn from one sample of a study of blood T cell repertoires in COVID-19. The protocol was immunoSEQ multiplex PCR, while the TCRdb copy is restricted to in-frame clones and leaves out a portion. This sample has roughly 120,000 clones, with about 94% found just once. The source material was peripheral blood. The receptors originated from a man over 45 with COVID-19, enrolled during active disease. Each CDR3 is given with its conserved first and last residue. D genes are given only for firm matches. Clone size, where shown, is once, few, many, or a class for clones that have expanded.

V	size	J	D	DNA	CDR3
TRBV2	once	TRBJ1-2	TRBD1	TGTGCCAGCAGTGATATGAGGACAGGGGCGTCCGGGGGCTACACCTTC	CASSDMRTGASGGYTF
TRBV5-5	.	TRBJ1-3	TRBD1	TGTGCCAGCAGCGGGCAGGGGGTCTCTGGAAACACCATATATTTT	CASSGQGVSGNTIYF
TRBV29-1	once	TRBJ2-1	TRBD2	TGCAGCGTTGTGATCCCTAGCGGGGTAGAGCAGTTCTTC	CSVVIPSGVEQFF
TRBV28	few	TRBJ2-1	.	TGTGCCAGCAGGGGGTCTAGCGCATACAATGAGCAGTTCTTC	CASRGSSAYNEQFF
TRBV6-6	.	TRBJ2-1	.	TGTGCCAGCAGATCGGGTCCAAATTACAATGAGCAGTTCTTC	CASRSGPNYNEQFF
TRBV19	.	TRBJ2-7	.	TGTGCCAGTGGGGGCAAACTGGATGAGCAGTACTTC	CASGGKLDEQYF
TRBV25-1	.	TRBJ2-1	TRBD2	TGTGCCAGCAGTCAGACTAGCGGGACGTCCTACAATGAGCAGTTCTTC	CASSQTSGTSYNEQFF
TRBV19	.	TRBJ2-4	TRBD1	TGTGCCAGTAGTCTTCAGACAGGGAAAAACATTCAGTACTTC	CASSLQTGKNIQYF
TRBV5-6	.	TRBJ1-2	.	TGTGCCAGCAGCCCATGGGACATCTATGGCTACACCTTC	CASSPWDIYGYTF
TRBV27	.	TRBJ2-7	.	TGTGCCAGCAGTTTATTAGGGGGAGGGTCCTACGAGCAGTACTTC	CASSLLGGGSYEQYF
TRBV15	.	TRBJ2-5	.	TGTGCCACCAGCAGGGTAGGAGGGCAAGAGACCCAGTACTTC	CATSRVGGQETQYF
TRBV2	once	TRBJ2-2	TRBD1	TGTGCCAGCAGTGAACAGGGGGTAGGGGAGCTGTTTTTT	CASSEQGVGELFF
TRBV28	.	TRBJ2-4	.	TGTGCCAGCAGTTTAGGCGGGGAAGCCAAAAACATTCAGTACTTC	CASSLGGEAKNIQYF
TRBV7-9	.	TRBJ1-6	.	TGTGCCAGCAGCTTAGGCGAGGGTCTCTCACCCCTCCACTTT	CASSLGEGLSPLHF
TRBV10-3	.	TRBJ2-3	.	TGTGCCATCAGCGGACAGGGGAGTCGGGAGGGGCCCACAGATACGCAGTATTTT	CAISGQGSREGPTDTQYF
TRBV11-3	.	TRBJ1-6	.	TGTGCCAGCAGCCCCCGCATGCTATATTCACCCCTCCACTTT	CASSPRMLYSPLHF